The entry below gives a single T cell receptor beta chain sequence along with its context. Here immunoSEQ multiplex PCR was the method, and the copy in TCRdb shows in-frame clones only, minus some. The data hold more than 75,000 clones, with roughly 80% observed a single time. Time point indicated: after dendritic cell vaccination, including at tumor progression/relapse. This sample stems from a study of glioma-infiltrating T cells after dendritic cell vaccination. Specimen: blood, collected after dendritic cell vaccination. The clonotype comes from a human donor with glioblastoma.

Here the CDR3 DNA reads TGTGCCAGCAGTGACAGGGGGGAAACATCCTACGAGCAGTACTTC. This codes for CASSDRGETSYEQYF. The V call is TRBV6-6, the J call TRBJ2-7; 9 bases line up with TRBD1. CDR1 is MNHNY, CDR2 SVGAGI, per germline (reference sequence). Trimming cost V 5 bases and J 1 base; bases outside gene matches: 6. The CDR3 covers 15 residues.